Given below is one T cell receptor beta chain in context. The target antigen is unknown. Study conclusions and caveats: Greatest tumor Treg TCR overlap was with tumor naive CD4+ cells. The TCR gene usage of tumor memory CD4+ T cells clustered together with blood and lymph node memory CD4+ cells and with lymph node naive CD4+ cells. The larger-cohort validation was restricted to a single TCR beta V-J rearrangement rather than whole repertoires.

After constant-region reverse-primer amplification, full-length variable regions underwent semi-nested PCR with Nested Universal Primer A. TCRdb recomputed calls from the 5' RACE reads with MiXCR, one row per CDR3 protein. This table holds 35,000 to 50,000 distinct CDR3 sequences, around 30% found once. The CDR3 consists of 14 residues. Germline-derived CDR1 and CDR2 are SGHKS and YYEKEE (reference sequence). V was shortened by 4 bases and J by 4 bases, with 14 bases between the two germline ends. This receptor was taken from a female donor with breast cancer. The rearrangement joins TRBV5-5 to TRBJ1-2; TRBD1 might be the D (5 bases). The sample comprised tumor-infiltrating memory CD4+ T cells sorted from the breast tumor. The subset denotes: memory CD4+ T cells, CD4+CD45RO+CD25-. The CDR3 bases are TGTGCCAGCAGCCCAGGGCCGGGCAGCTATGGCTACACCTTC. Translating gives CASSPGPGSYGYTF.